This entry describes one T cell receptor (beta chain). The length of the CDR3 is 12 residues. Germline V gene sequence: CDR1 MNHEY, CDR2 SMNVEV (reference sequence). V was trimmed by 10 bases and J by 3 bases, leaving 12 bases between them. These data are taken from a study of blood T cell repertoires in COVID-19. Sequencing was performed with immunoSEQ multiplex PCR; in TCRdb, only in-frame clones are kept and a portion is missing. The repertoire consists of some 500,000 clones, with approximately 88% occurring once and the leading ten covering 1.5% to 2%. The sequence was collected from a woman between 35 and 50 years old who had recovered from COVID-19. Sequencing was carried out using PBMCs or T cells enriched from blood (not recorded which). The chain combines TRBV27 with TRBJ1-1; D perhaps matches TRBD1 (6 bases). The CDR3 reads CATRNRDTEAFF. The CDR3 bases are TGTGCCACCAGAAACAGGGACACTGAAGCTTTCTTT.